This entry lists 4 T cell receptor beta chains sequenced from one sample in a study of T cell clonality in common variable immunodeficiency. These receptors' targets are unknown. Method: immunoSEQ multiplex PCR; TCRdb's copy keeps in-frame clones and lacks some. This sample has 15,000 to 20,000 clones, each found more than once. Study conclusions and caveats: Fewer deletions and N-nucleotide insertions were reportedly seen in common variable immunodeficiency TCR beta sequences.

Sequences were obtained from peripheral blood mononuclear cells. The receptors derive from a human donor with common variable immunodeficiency.

The sample holds a few counts of this clone. The CDR3 end lies 3 residues beyond the end of the read and is filled in from the germline J gene. J is TRBJ2-1 and V is TRBV20-1; D might be TRBD2 (6 bases). Looked up from germline, CDR1 is DFQATT and CDR2 is SNEGSKA (reference sequence). V dropped 3 bases and J dropped 6 bases, with 15 bases sitting between them. This CDR3 has 14 amino acids. The CDR3: CSASRGMRGNEQFF. Partial CDR3 DNA: TGCAGTGCTAGCCGGGGGATGAGGGGCAATGAG.

Note on this clone: Coverage ceases 3 residues before the CDR3 finishes, and the germline J gene fills in the end. J is TRBJ1-1 and V is TRBV6-1; 9 bases map to TRBD1. The junction had 5 bases not matched to a gene; V was cut back by 3 bases and J by 6 bases. Per the germline V gene, CDR1 is MNHNS and CDR2 is SASEGT. The CDR3 contains 14 residues. Partial CDR3 DNA: TGTGCCAGCAGTGAGGGGACAGGGAGGGCTGAA. As protein: CASSEGTGRAE. The entire CDR3 protein is CASSEGTGRAEAFF.

The sample holds many counts of this clone. From the germline J gene comes the end of the CDR3, since the read stops 3 residues before it. The J gene is TRBJ2-3, the V gene TRBV7-3; 14 bases are a match to TRBD2. Germline values: CDR1 SGHTA, CDR2 FQGTGA. This CDR3 contains 16 residues. J was trimmed by 5 bases and V by 5 bases; bases with no gene match: 6. CDR3: CASSIRGLAGEDTQYF. The CDR3 DNA, read in part, is TGTGCCAGCAGCATAAGGGGACTAGCGGGAGAAGATACG.

This clone was found a few times. The read comes to an end 3 residues before the CDR3 does, leaving the germline J gene to fill in the end. V and J are TRBV29-1 and TRBJ1-6; D remains ambiguous. Trimming shortened V by 4 bases and J by 5 bases, and 6 bases separated the two germline ends. Per the germline V gene, CDR1 is SQVTM and CDR2 is ANQGSEA. The CDR3 has 12 amino acids. The CDR3 here is CSVGEDNSPLHF. The DNA read from the CDR3 is TGCAGCGTTGGCGAAGATAATTCACCC.